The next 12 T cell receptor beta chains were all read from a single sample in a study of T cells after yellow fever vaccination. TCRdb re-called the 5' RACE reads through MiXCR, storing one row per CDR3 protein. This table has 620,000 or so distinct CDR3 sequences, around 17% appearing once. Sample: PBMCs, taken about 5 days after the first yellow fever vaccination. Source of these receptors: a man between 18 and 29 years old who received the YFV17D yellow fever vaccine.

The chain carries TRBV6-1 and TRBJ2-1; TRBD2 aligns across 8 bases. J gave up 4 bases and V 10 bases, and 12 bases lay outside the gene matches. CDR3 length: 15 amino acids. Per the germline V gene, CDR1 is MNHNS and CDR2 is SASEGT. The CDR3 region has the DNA TGTGCCACTTTCCTTAGCGGGGCGGGTTACAATGAGCAGTTCTTC. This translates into CATFLSGAGYNEQFF.

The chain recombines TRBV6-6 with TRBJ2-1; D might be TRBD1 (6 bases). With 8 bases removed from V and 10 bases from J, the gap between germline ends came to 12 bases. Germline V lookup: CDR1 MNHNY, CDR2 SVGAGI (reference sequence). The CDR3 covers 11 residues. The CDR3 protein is CASVQGTEQFF. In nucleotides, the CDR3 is TGTGCCAGCGTGCAGGGGACCGAGCAGTTCTTC.

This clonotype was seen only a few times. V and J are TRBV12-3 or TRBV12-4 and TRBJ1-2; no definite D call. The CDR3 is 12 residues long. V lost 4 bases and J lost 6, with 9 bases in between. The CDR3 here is CASSSNGDGYTF. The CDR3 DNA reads TGTGCCAGCAGTTCGAATGGGGATGGCTACACCTTC.

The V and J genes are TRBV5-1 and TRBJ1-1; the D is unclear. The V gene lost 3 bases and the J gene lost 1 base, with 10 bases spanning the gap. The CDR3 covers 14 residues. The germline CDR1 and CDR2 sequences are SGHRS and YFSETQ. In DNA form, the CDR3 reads TGCGCCAGCAGCTCGGAGCGTAAGAACACTGAAGCTTTCTTT. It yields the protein CASSSERKNTEAFF.

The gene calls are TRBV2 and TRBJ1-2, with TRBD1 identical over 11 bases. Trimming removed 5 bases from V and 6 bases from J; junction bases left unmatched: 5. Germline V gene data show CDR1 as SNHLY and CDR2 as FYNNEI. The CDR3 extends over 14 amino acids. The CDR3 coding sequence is TGTGCCAGCAGTCAAAGGACAGGGGGCAATGGCTACACCTTC. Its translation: CASSQRTGGNGYTF.

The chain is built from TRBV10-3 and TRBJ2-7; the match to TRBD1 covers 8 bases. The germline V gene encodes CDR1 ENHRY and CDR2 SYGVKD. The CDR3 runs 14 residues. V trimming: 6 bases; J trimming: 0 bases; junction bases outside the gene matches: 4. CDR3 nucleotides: TGTGCCATCAGCGGACAGGGAAGCTCCTACGAGCAGTACGTC. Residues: CAISGQGSSYEQYV.

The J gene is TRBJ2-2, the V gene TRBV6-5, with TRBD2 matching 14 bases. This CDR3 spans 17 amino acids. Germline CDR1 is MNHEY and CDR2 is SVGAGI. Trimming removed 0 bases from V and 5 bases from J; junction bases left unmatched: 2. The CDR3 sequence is CASSYSTSGGGTGELFF. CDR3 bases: TGTGCCAGCAGTTACTCGACTAGCGGGGGGGGGACCGGGGAGCTGTTTTTT.

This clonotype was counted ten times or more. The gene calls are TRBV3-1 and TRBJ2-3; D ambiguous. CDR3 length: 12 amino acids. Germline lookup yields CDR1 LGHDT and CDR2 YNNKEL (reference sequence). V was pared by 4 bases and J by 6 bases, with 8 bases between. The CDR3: CASSRLTDTQYF. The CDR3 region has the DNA TGTGCCAGCAGCCGCCTTACGGATACGCAGTATTTT.

CDR3: CASEGVSGANVLTF. The CDR3 DNA sequence: TGTGCCTCAGAGGGGGTTTCTGGGGCCAACGTCCTGACTTTC. The genes are TRBV5-4 and TRBJ2-6; perhaps TRBD1 as D (6 bases). Germline V gene data show CDR1 as SGHNT and CDR2 as YYREEE (reference sequence). The CDR3 sequence is 14 residues long. Trimming removed 10 bases at V and 1 base at J, with 12 bases between.

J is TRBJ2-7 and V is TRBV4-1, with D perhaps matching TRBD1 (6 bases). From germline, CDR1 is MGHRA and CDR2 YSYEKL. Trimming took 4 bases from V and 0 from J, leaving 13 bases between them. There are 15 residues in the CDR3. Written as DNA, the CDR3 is TGCGCCAGCAGCCTCCTAGGGGGTTTCTCCTACGAGCAGTACTTC. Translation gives CASSLLGGFSYEQYF.

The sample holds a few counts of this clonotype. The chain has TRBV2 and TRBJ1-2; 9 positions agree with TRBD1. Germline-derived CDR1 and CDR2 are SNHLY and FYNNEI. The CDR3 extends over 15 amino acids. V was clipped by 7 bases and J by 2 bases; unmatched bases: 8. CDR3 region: CASKPGTGRNYGYTF. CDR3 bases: TGTGCCAGCAAACCCGGGACAGGGAGGAACTATGGCTACACCTTC.

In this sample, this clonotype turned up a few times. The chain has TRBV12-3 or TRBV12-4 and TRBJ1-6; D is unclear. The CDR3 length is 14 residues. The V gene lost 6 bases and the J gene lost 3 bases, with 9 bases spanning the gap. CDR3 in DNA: TGTGCCAGCAGCCCCAGCCGCTATAATTCACCCCTCCACTTT. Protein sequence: CASSPSRYNSPLHF.